This T cell receptor beta chain is drawn from a study of tumor-infiltrating lymphocytes in primary liver carcinoma. TCR beta cDNA was prepared out of 500 ng total RNA by means of a constant-region primer. Slightly modified ARM-PCR with three nested multiplex PCR rounds yielded TCR beta libraries. TRBV1-TRBV30 forward primers paired with a C-beta reverse primer were used in the first two PCR rounds, which ran approximately 11 cycles each. Each CDR3 protein gets one entry after TCRdb re-called the multiplex PCR reads with MiXCR. This table has 65,000 to 80,000 distinct CDR3 sequences, 60% to 75% appearing once. Study observations and caveats: Tumor samples exhibited a significantly greater top-250-clone fraction than blood samples (p = 0.039).

The CDR3 loop spans 17 amino acids. Germline loops: CDR1 SGHAT, CDR2 FQNNGV. V shed 6 bases, J shed 4 bases, and the junction held 15 bases outside the gene matches. Scientists recovered RNA and DNA together from roughly 20-30 mg of unsorted bulk tissue. Primary liver carcinoma, confirmed by histopathology, was surgically resected. Those patients suffered from chronic HBV infection and were treatment-naive. Concerning this clonotype itself: Antigen unknown.

The rearrangement links TRBV11-2 to TRBJ2-1; TRBD2 aligns across 7 bases. Specimen: liver tumor tissue from sampling region 4. The sample's subset: tumor region T4, right-lateral pole. This clonotype was sampled from a middle-aged man with primary liver carcinoma and hepatitis B virus infection. The CDR3 nucleotides are TGTGCCAGCAGTTCTCGCCCCGAGACTAGCTCTTACAATGAGCAGTTCTTC. Residues: CASSSRPETSSYNEQFF.